These 8 T cell receptor beta chains were all obtained from the same sample, sequenced in a study of vaccination effects on CD4 cells after COVID-19. Subsequent to 10 days of culture, CD4+ T cells were isolated. PCR-confirmed SARS-CoV-2 infection occurred in the person between March and December 2020. Each participant received a vaccine that was either BNT162b2 or mRNA-1273, given as two doses. Some clones are missing from TCRdb's copy, which holds only in-frame ones; the method was immunoSEQ multiplex PCR. The repertoire has tens of thousands of clones, approximately 82% of them found once; the top ten carry 3.6%. These receptors lack a known antigen. The source was CD4+ T cells from PBMCs cultured without peptide, collected after COVID-19 vaccination. Receptors originate from a human donor who had a prior SARS-CoV-2 infection.

The CDR3 loop reads CASSLGTRDYEQFF. In nucleotides, the CDR3 is TGCGCCAGCAGCTTAGGGACTCGAGATTATGAGCAGTTCTTC. The V and J genes are TRBV5-1 and TRBJ2-1, with D perhaps TRBD2 (6 bases). CDR1 SGHRS and CDR2 YFSETQ come from the germline V gene. This CDR3 has 14 residues. Trimming removed 2 bases at V and 8 bases at J, with 14 bases between.

The rearrangement uses TRBV6-4 and TRBJ2-7; D is perhaps TRBD1 (5 bases). The V and J ends lost 3 bases and 4 bases respectively, with 16 bases between them. Germline V CDR1 and CDR2: MRHNA, SNTAGT. CDR3 size: 15 residues. CDR3 in DNA: TGTGCCAGCAGTGAGGGGTCCAGGGTAAGGTACGAGCAGTACTTC. Its protein is CASSEGSRVRYEQYF.

CDR3 DNA: TGTGCCAGTAGTGGAGTCCACAATCAGCCCCAGCATTTT. It codes for CASSGVHNQPQHF. The chain employs TRBV19 and TRBJ1-5; D is unresolved. From germline, CDR1 is LNHDA and CDR2 SQIVND (reference sequence). The CDR3 runs 13 residues. V dropped 5 bases and J dropped 3 bases, with 8 bases sitting between them. The full variable domain, completed using reference TRBV19 and TRBJ1-5, is DGGITQSPKYLFRKEGQNVTLSCEQNLNHDAMYWYRQDPGQGLRLIYYSQIVNDFQKGDIAEGYSVSREKKESFPLTVTSAQKNPTAFYLCASSGVHNQPQHFGDGTRLSIL.

This chain links TRBV7-3 with TRBJ2-6; TRBD1 might be the D (5 bases). Germline loops: CDR1 SGHTA, CDR2 FQGTGA. Trimming left V 5 bases short and J 2 bases short, with 16 bases between. CDR3 size: 17 residues. CDR3 sequence (DNA): TGTGCCAGCAGCCCCTCAAATCAGGGTACTGGGGCCAACGTCCTGACTTTC. It is translated as CASSPSNQGTGANVLTF.

This chain uses TRBV6-5 with TRBJ2-1; D unresolved. V lost 4 bases and J lost 3, with 7 bases in between. Per the germline V gene, CDR1 is MNHEY and CDR2 is SVGAGI. This CDR3 spans 13 amino acids. The CDR3 is CASSFKFYNEQFF. In DNA form, the CDR3 reads TGTGCCAGCAGTTTCAAATTCTACAATGAGCAGTTCTTC.

The chain carries TRBV3-1 (or the pseudogene TRBV3-2) and TRBJ2-1; D remains unclear. The CDR3 totals 13 residues. Germline CDR1 and CDR2: LGHDT and YNNKEL (reference sequence). V dropped 0 bases and J dropped 8 bases, with 8 bases sitting between them. The CDR3 region has the DNA TGTGCCAGCAGCCAAGAATGGCCTTATGAGCAGTTCTTC. This sequence encodes CASSQEWPYEQFF.

This clone was seen more than once but under ten times. This chain joins TRBV7-2 and TRBJ1-6; D is unclear. The germline gives CDR1 SGHTA, CDR2 FQGNSA. There are 13 residues in the CDR3. Trimming stripped 2 bases from V and 7 bases from J, with 6 bases between. The CDR3 coding sequence is TGTGCCAGCAGCTTACAAAAAAATTCACCCCTCCACTTT. Its translation: CASSLQKNSPLHF.

This clone was picked up one time. The rearrangement joins TRBV5-4 to TRBJ1-2; TRBD1 agrees at 8 bases. V lost 5 bases to trimming and J lost 8 bases; unmatched junction nucleotides: 8. CDR3 length: 13 residues. Looked up from germline, CDR1 is SGHNT and CDR2 is YYREEE (reference sequence). In DNA, the CDR3 is TGTGCCAGCAGTAAGGGACAGGACACGGGCTACACCTTC. This encodes CASSKGQDTGYTF.